The clone carrying this T cell receptor beta chain was detected a few times. Use of 60 Vbeta and 13 Jbeta primers characterized the PCR. Libraries were prepared by immunoSEQ multiplex PCR; TCRdb keeps only in-frame clonotypes and omits some of them. The repertoire holds roughly 160,000 clones, with approximately 71% as singletons. This record belongs to a study of cytomegalovirus exposure and HLA in healthy donors. The J segment lost 7 bases and the V segment lost 9 bases, leaving 2 bases of the junction unmatched. The CDR3 contains 12 residues. Germline V gene sequence: CDR1 KGHSH, CDR2 LQKENI. Sequenced material: PBMCs. The TCR comes from a woman between 18 and 30 years old in good health and CMV-seropositive. This chain uses TRBV18 with TRBJ1-6; the match to TRBD1 covers 8 bases. The CDR3 loop is CASGQGNSPLHF. CDR3 nucleotides: TGTGCCAGTGGACAGGGAAATTCACCCCTCCACTTT.